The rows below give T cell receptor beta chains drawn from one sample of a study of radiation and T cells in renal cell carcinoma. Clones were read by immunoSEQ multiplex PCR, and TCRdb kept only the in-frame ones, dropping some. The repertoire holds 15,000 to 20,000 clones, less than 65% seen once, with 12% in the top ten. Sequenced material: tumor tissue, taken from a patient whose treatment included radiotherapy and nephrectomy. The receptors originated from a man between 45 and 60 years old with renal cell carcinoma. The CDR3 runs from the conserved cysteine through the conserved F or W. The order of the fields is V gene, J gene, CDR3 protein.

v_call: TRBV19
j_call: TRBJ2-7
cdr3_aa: CASRISELARYEQYF

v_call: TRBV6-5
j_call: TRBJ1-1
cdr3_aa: CASSLLGDGTEAFF

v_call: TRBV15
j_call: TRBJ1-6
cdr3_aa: CATREAGRSPLHF

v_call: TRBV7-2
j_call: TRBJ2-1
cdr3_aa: CASSTRAGPSREQFF

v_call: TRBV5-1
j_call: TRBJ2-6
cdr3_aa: CASSLAVGSRGANVLTF

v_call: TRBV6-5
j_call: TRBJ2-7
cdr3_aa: CASSYKGNYEQYF

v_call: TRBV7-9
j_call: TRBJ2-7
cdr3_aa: CASSPTTGTGVSYEQYF

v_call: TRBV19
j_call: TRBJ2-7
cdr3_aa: CASSISLGRRVLYEQYF

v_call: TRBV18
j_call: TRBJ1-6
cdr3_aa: CASSPSTGINSPLHF

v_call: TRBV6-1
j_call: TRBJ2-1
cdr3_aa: CASSEIPTSVYNEQFF

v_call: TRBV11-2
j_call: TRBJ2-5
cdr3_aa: CASSPRTETQYF

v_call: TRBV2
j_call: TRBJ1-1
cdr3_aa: CAREEAGVEDTEAFF

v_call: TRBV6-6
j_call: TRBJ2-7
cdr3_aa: CASSSHKHDLYEQYF

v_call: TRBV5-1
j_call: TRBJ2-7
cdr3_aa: CASGPSLRTLGMAYEQYF

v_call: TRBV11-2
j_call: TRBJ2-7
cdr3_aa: CASAISRALSYEQYF

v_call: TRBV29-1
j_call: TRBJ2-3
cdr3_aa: CSVDRPGTTDTQYF

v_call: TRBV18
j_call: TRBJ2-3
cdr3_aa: CASSGTSGSTDTQYF

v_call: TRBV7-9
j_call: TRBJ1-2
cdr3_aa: CASSLTEAGGRAYGYTF

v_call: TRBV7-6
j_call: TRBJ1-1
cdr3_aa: CASSLFVGYGQKDTEAFF

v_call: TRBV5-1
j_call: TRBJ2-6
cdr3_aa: CASSLVSGGADVLTF

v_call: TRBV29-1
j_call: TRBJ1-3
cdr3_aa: CSVAGSGNTIYF

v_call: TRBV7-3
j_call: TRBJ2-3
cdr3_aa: CASSLTGSTDTQYF

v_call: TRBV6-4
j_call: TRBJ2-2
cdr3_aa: CASSEGPDFGELFF

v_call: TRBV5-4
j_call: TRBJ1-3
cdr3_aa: CASSRDRGSGSGNTIYF

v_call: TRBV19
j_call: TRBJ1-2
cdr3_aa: CASSISRQSGGYTF